A selection of T cell receptor beta chains follows, all from one sample in a study of blood T cell repertoires in COVID-19. TCRdb's copy holds only in-frame clones and misses some; the assay was immunoSEQ multiplex PCR. In the table there are 250,000 or so clones, about four fifths of which are singletons. The sample consisted of peripheral blood. The receptor source for this set is an elderly man with acute or convalescent COVID-19. Both conserved end residues are part of each CDR3. Each record gives: J gene, V gene, clone size, D gene, CDR3 protein, CDR3 DNA. A D gene is named only where the DNA matches it firmly. Clone size is shown for a subset of rows, as once, few, many or a class of expanded clone.

TRBJ1-4 | TRBV3-1/TRBV3-2 | few | NA | CASSQGPFHGNEKLFF | TGTGCCAGCAGCCAGGGGCCCTTTCACGGTAATGAAAAACTGTTTTTT
TRBJ2-7 | TRBV19 | NA | NA | CASSMTASSSYEQYF | TGTGCCAGTAGTATGACAGCGTCGAGCTCCTACGAGCAGTACTTC
TRBJ2-7 | TRBV29-1 | NA | NA | CSAGPGQGRNYEQYF | TGCAGCGCAGGACCGGGACAAGGGAGAAACTACGAGCAGTACTTC
TRBJ2-2 | TRBV3-1/TRBV3-2 | NA | NA | CASSPLVGELFF | TGTGCCAGCAGCCCTCTCGTGGGGGAGCTGTTTTTT
TRBJ1-1 | TRBV12-5 | NA | NA | CASGLAGVHTEAFF | TGTGCTAGTGGTTTGGCAGGGGTTCACACTGAAGCTTTCTTT
TRBJ2-1 | TRBV28 | NA | TRBD2 | CASNGLAGGSLRNEQFF | TGTGCCAGCAATGGGCTAGCGGGGGGATCCCTACGGAATGAGCAGTTCTTC
TRBJ1-1 | TRBV18 | NA | TRBD1 | CASSPVTGEIVNTEAFF | TGTGCCAGCTCACCCGTGACAGGGGAGATTGTGAACACTGAAGCTTTCTTT
TRBJ2-7 | TRBV5-6 | NA | NA | CASRWAGGPYEQYF | TGTGCCAGCAGGTGGGCAGGTGGCCCCTACGAGCAGTACTTC
TRBJ2-7 | TRBV24-1 | NA | NA | CATPRYYMAEQYF | TGTGCCACCCCTAGATATTATATGGCCGAGCAGTACTTC
TRBJ1-1 | TRBV29-1 | NA | TRBD1 | CSAEPGQGLVPEAFF | TGCAGCGCCGAACCGGGACAGGGTCTCGTTCCTGAAGCTTTCTTT
TRBJ2-6 | TRBV9 | once | TRBD1 | CASSYYRGLSGANVLTF | TGTGCCAGCAGCTATTACAGGGGCCTTTCTGGGGCCAACGTCCTGACTTTC